The 16 T cell receptor beta chains listed next were all sequenced from one sample in a study of cytomegalovirus exposure and HLA in healthy donors. The PCR had 60 Vbeta and 13 Jbeta primers. TCRdb keeps only in-frame clones here, not all; method: immunoSEQ multiplex PCR. The sample lists fewer than 120,000 clones, 65% to 80% occurring once. Sequencing was carried out using PBMCs. These receptors were taken from a young man in good health and CMV-seropositive.

As DNA, the CDR3 is TGCGCCAGCAGCCCAGGGATAACTAATGAAAAACTGTTTTTT. Translation gives CASSPGITNEKLFF. The chain recombines TRBV5-1 with TRBJ1-4, with D perhaps TRBD1 (5 bases). The CDR3 spans 14 residues. The germline CDR1 and CDR2 sequences are SGHRS and YFSETQ. Trimming left V 4 bases short and J 1 base short, with 8 bases between.

The chain carries TRBV30 and TRBJ1-3; D perhaps matches TRBD1 (5 bases). The V and J ends lost 1 base and 3 bases respectively, with 19 bases between them. Germline values: CDR1 GTSNPN, CDR2 SVGIG (reference sequence). The CDR3 is made up of 17 amino acids. The CDR3 loop reads CAWSGRSRVFFGNTIYF. The DNA of the CDR3 is TGTGCCTGGAGTGGTCGATCCAGGGTTTTTTTTGGAAACACCATATATTTT.

This clone has a single count. V gene TRBV6-5 combines with J gene TRBJ2-2; TRBD1 is a possible D gene (6 bases). CDR1 and CDR2 (germline): MNHEY, SVGAGI. The CDR3 length is 14 residues. V gave up 7 bases and J gave up 4 bases, with 13 bases separating them. The CDR3 DNA reads TGTGCCAGCAAAACAGGGTTGACCACCGGGGAGCTGTTTTTT. This encodes CASKTGLTTGELFF.

This rearrangement joins TRBV2 to TRBJ2-3; 13 bases line up with TRBD2. Looked up from germline, CDR1 is SNHLY and CDR2 is FYNNEI. J lost 1 base, V lost 6 bases, and 4 bases had no gene match. The CDR3 is made up of 16 amino acids. The CDR3 coding sequence is TGTGCCAGCAGGAGACTAGCGGGGGGCGGCACAGATACGCAGTATTTT. Translated, it gives CASRRLAGGGTDTQYF. The full variable domain, its missing parts supplied by reference TRBV2 and TRBJ2-3, is EPEVTQTPSHQVTQMGQEVILRCVPISNHLYFYWYRQILGQKVEFLVSFYNNEISEKSEIFDDQFSVERPDGSNFTLKIRSTKLEDSAMYFCASRRLAGGGTDTQYFGPGTRLTVL.

V is TRBV7-2 and J is TRBJ1-1; 7 nucleotides align to TRBD1. V dropped 2 bases and J dropped 3; count of bases not matched to a gene: 3. From germline, CDR1 is SGHTA and CDR2 FQGNSA. The CDR3 extends over 14 amino acids. The CDR3 sequence: CASSLTGEYTEAFF. The CDR3 bases are TGTGCCAGCAGCTTAACAGGGGAGTACACTGAAGCTTTCTTT.

This clone was seen only once. CDR3: CASSPTVEQYF. The CDR3 DNA reads TGTGCCAGCAGTCCGACAGTCGAGCAGTACTTC. The genes are TRBV2 and TRBJ2-5, with D possibly TRBD1 on 5 matching bases. The tail of the sequence fits TRBJ2-7 better, so the J call may be wrong. Germline-derived CDR1 and CDR2 are SNHLY and FYNNEI. This CDR3 comprises 11 residues.

The rearrangement links TRBV29-1 to TRBJ2-6, with a possible D match to TRBD2 (7 bases). V was clipped by 0 bases and J by 0 bases, with 15 bases between them. Germline loops: CDR1 SQVTM, CDR2 ANQGSEA. The length of the CDR3 is 18 residues. The CDR3 region is CSVEDLAGDYSGANVLTF. In DNA form, the CDR3 reads TGCAGCGTTGAAGATCTGGCAGGGGACTACTCTGGGGCCAACGTCCTGACTTTC.

The chain recombines TRBV9 with TRBJ1-2; the match to TRBD1 covers 9 bases. The germline CDR1 and CDR2 sequences are SGDLS and YYNGEE. V lost 3 bases to trimming and J lost 0 bases; unmatched junction nucleotides: 12. The CDR3 spans 18 residues. CDR3 loop: CASSGPRDRDSANYGYTF. CDR3 bases: TGTGCCAGCAGCGGACCCCGGGACAGGGATTCAGCTAACTATGGCTACACCTTC. The variable domain in full, with the rest retrieved from reference TRBV9 and TRBJ1-2, is DSGVTQTPKHLITATGQRVTLRCSPRSGDLSVYWYQQSLDQGLQFLIQYYNGEERAKGNILERFSAQQFPDLHSELNLSSLELGDSALYFCASSGPRDRDSANYGYTFGSGTRLTVV.

The chain has TRBV2 and TRBJ2-7, with 7 bases lining up with TRBD1. There are 14 residues in the CDR3. The germline CDR1 and CDR2 sequences are SNHLY and FYNNEI. The ends lost 2 bases at V and 5 bases at J; junction bases unmatched: 6. CDR3 in amino acids: CASSENRGSDEQYF. Written as DNA, the CDR3 is TGTGCCAGCAGTGAAAACAGGGGTAGTGACGAGCAGTACTTC.

The chain links TRBV11-2 to TRBJ1-1, with D perhaps TRBD1 (6 bases). CDR3 length: 14 amino acids. The germline V gene has CDR1 SGHAT and CDR2 FQNNGV. The ends were cut back, 2 bases at V and 2 bases at J, with 9 bases in the middle. The CDR3, as DNA: TGTGCCAGCAGCTTATCGGACAGAAACACTGAAGCTTTCTTT. Amino acid sequence: CASSLSDRNTEAFF.

The gene calls are TRBV19 and TRBJ1-5; weak D call: TRBD1 (5 bases). Trimming took off 4 bases at V and 1 base at J, with 11 bases between the two ends. The CDR3 spans 15 residues. Germline assignment: CDR1 LNHDA and CDR2 SQIVND (reference sequence). The CDR3 protein is CASSTWGDSNQPQHF. Written as DNA, the CDR3 is TGTGCCAGTAGTACTTGGGGGGACAGCAATCAGCCCCAGCATTTT.

V usage is TRBV30 and J usage is TRBJ1-4, with 8 bases lining up with TRBD1. This CDR3 region has 15 residues. Germline V lookup: CDR1 GTSNPN, CDR2 SVGIG (reference sequence). With 5 bases clipped from V and 3 bases from J, the junction kept 8 bases outside the gene matches. This CDR3 is CAWASTGGANEKLFF. In DNA form, the CDR3 reads TGTGCCTGGGCATCCACAGGGGGGGCTAATGAAAAACTGTTTTTT.

The CDR3 bases are TGTGCCAGCAGCTTAACGGCCAGGGTGCGGGAGCAGTACTTC. Translation: CASSLTARVREQYF. V and J are TRBV7-8 and TRBJ2-7, with a weak D call TRBD1 (5 bases). From germline, CDR1 is SGHVS and CDR2 FQNEAQ. The CDR3 is 14 residues long. V lost 2 bases and J 7 bases, leaving 15 bases between the germline ends. The full variable domain, in which reference TRBV7-8 and TRBJ2-7 provide the parts outside the CDR3, is GAGVSQSPRYKVAKRGQDVALRCDPISGHVSLFWYQQALGQGPEFLTYFQNEAQLDKSGLPSDRFFAERPEGSVSTLKIQRTQQEDSAVYLCASSLTARVREQYFGPGTRLTVT.

This clone was recorded once. The chain employs TRBV15 and TRBJ2-7, with 9 bases matching TRBD1. With 3 bases clipped from V and 3 bases from J, the junction kept 12 bases outside the gene matches. The V gene's germline CDR1 is LNHNV and CDR2 YYDKDF (reference sequence). CDR3 length equals 17 residues. The CDR3 protein is CATSRGAIGTGYYEQYF. CDR3 nucleotides: TGTGCCACCAGCAGGGGTGCCATCGGGACAGGGTACTACGAGCAGTACTTC. Together with reference TRBV15 and TRBJ2-7, the CDR3 gives the full variable domain: DAMVIQNPRYQVTQFGKPVTLSCSQTLNHNVMYWYQQKSSQAPKLLFHYYDKDFNNEADTPDNFQSRRPNTSFCFLDIRSPGLGDTAMYLCATSRGAIGTGYYEQYFGPGTRLTVT.

V is TRBV4-1 and J is TRBJ1-2, with D possibly being TRBD1 (5 bases). Germline assignment: CDR1 MGHRA and CDR2 YSYEKL. This CDR3 has 13 amino acids. Deletions cut 6 bases from V and 2 bases from J, with 10 bases between. CDR3 region: CASSKQANYGYTF. As DNA, the CDR3 is TGCGCCAGCAGTAAACAGGCGAACTATGGCTACACCTTC.

This clone has just one count. For the CDR3, the DNA is TGCGCCAGCAGTCTCAGACAGGGCTTTAACTACGAGCAGTACTTC. Its protein is CASSLRQGFNYEQYF. The rearrangement links TRBV4-1 to TRBJ2-5, with 7 bases aligning to TRBD1. TRBJ2-7 explains the end of the DNA better; the J call may be wrong. The length of the CDR3 is 15 residues. Germline CDR1 MGHRA, CDR2 YSYEKL.